The 10 T cell receptor beta chains listed next were all sequenced from one sample in a study of Graves' ophthalmopathy and Graves' hyperthyroidism. Researchers took RNA transcripts and amplified TCR beta CDR3 regions from them. HTBI primers served in a first-round RT-PCR, which a second-round multiplex PCR followed. TCRdb processed the multiplex PCR reads anew with MiXCR; each CDR3 protein has one entry. The sample holds 350,000 to 450,000 distinct CDR3 sequences, under 25% seen once. Material: peripheral blood. All receptors come from a woman under 30 with stable Graves' hyperthyroidism.

Notes on this clonotype: Being one base from a much bigger clone, this may be a read error. The CDR3 does not end in the conserved phenylalanine or tryptophan, so this is likely a read error. The V gene is TRBV12-3 or TRBV12-4, the J gene TRBJ1-3; no clear D gene. V dropped 3 bases and J dropped 0 bases, with 9 bases sitting between them. The CDR3 covers 15 residues. CDR3 in amino acids: CASSFGPSSGNTIYV. Written as DNA, the CDR3 is TGTGCCAGCAGTTTCGGCCCTAGCTCTGGAAACACCATATATGTT.

This clonotype occurred many times. This sequence joins TRBV7-9 and TRBJ1-1; D unresolved. V was pared by 1 base and J by 7 bases, with 7 bases between. Germline values: CDR1 SEHNR, CDR2 FQNEAQ (reference sequence). CDR3 length: 12 residues. The CDR3 sequence is CASSLGQREAFF. Here the CDR3 DNA reads TGTGCCAGCAGCTTAGGCCAGCGTGAAGCTTTCTTT.

V and J are TRBV11-2 and TRBJ2-7, with D possibly matching TRBD2 (5 bases). The CDR3 runs to 14 residues. V was trimmed by 3 bases and J by 4 bases, leaving 13 bases between them. Germline V gene sequence: CDR1 SGHAT, CDR2 FQNNGV. The CDR3 loop reads CASSFERYSYEQYF. CDR3 DNA: TGTGCCAGCAGCTTCGAGCGGTATTCGTACGAGCAGTACTTC.

This clonotype was detected ten times or more. V and J are TRBV19 and TRBJ2-7; unclear D gene. V shed 3 bases and J shed 0 bases, with 12 bases lying between them. The CDR3 runs 15 residues. Germline lookup yields CDR1 LNHDA and CDR2 SQIVND (reference sequence). The CDR3 region has the DNA TGTGCCAGTAGTATTGACGTGGACGACTCCTACGAGCAGTACTTC. Residues: CASSIDVDDSYEQYF.

This clonotype showed up many times. The genes are TRBV6-5 and TRBJ2-7, with unresolved D. The CDR3 has 13 residues. Trimming took 2 bases from V and 5 from J, leaving 10 bases between them. CDR1 and CDR2 (germline): MNHEY, SVGAGI. In DNA, the CDR3 is TGTGCCAGCAGTTACGATAGGGTAGACGAGCAGTACTTC. Amino acid sequence: CASSYDRVDEQYF.

In its sample, this clonotype was seen many times. This chain uses TRBV5-1 with TRBJ1-1; tentative D call: TRBD1 (5 bases). Trimming took 3 bases from V and 0 from J, leaving 6 bases between them. This CDR3 has 13 amino acids. Germline loops: CDR1 SGHRS, CDR2 YFSETQ. The DNA for the CDR3 is TGCGCCAGCAGCTCGGACATGAACACTGAAGCTTTCTTT. It is translated as CASSSDMNTEAFF.

V is TRBV6-5 and J is TRBJ2-7; 10 positions agree with TRBD1. V was pared by 2 bases and J by 6 bases, with 7 bases of the junction left unmatched. Germline CDR1 reads MNHEY; CDR2 reads SVGAGI. The CDR3 runs to 15 residues. CDR3 sequence reads: CASSYKGTGDGEQYF. The CDR3 DNA follows: TGTGCCAGCAGTTACAAGGGGACAGGGGATGGCGAGCAGTACTTC.

The chain joins TRBV28 to TRBJ2-5; the match to TRBD2 covers 7 bases. Germline CDR1 MDHEN, CDR2 SYDVKM. The CDR3 runs 14 residues. The junction had 9 bases not matched to a gene; V was cut back by 6 bases and J by 5 bases. The CDR3 reads CASSPGGYSETQYF. The CDR3 region has the DNA TGTGCCAGCAGCCCCGGGGGGTATTCGGAGACCCAGTACTTC.

There are a few counts of this clonotype. A much larger clone differs from this one at a single base, so this may be a read error. V usage is TRBV7-9 and J usage is TRBJ1-2; D is unresolved. Germline CDR1 is SEHNR and CDR2 is FQNEAQ (reference sequence). Trimming shortened V by 2 bases and J by 0 bases, and 10 bases separated the two germline ends. The length of the CDR3 is 15 residues. As DNA, the CDR3 is TGTGCCAGCAGCTTATACATCCCTCCTAACTATGGCTACACCTTC. It codes for CASSLYIPPNYGYTF.

This clonotype came up a few times. The V and J genes are TRBV15 and TRBJ2-2; TRBD1 might be the D (5 bases). Trimming removed 0 bases at V and 6 bases at J, with 11 bases between. The CDR3 extends over 15 amino acids. Germline V gene data show CDR1 as LNHNV and CDR2 as YYDKDF (reference sequence). CDR3 in amino acids: CATSRDHRSAGELFF. The CDR3 bases are TGTGCCACCAGCAGAGACCACAGGTCCGCCGGGGAGCTGTTTTTT. Full variable domain (remainder filled in from reference TRBV15 and TRBJ2-2): DAMVIQNPRYQVTQFGKPVTLSCSQTLNHNVMYWYQQKSSQAPKLLFHYYDKDFNNEADTPDNFQSRRPNTSFCFLDIRSPGLGDTAMYLCATSRDHRSAGELFFGEGSRLTVL.